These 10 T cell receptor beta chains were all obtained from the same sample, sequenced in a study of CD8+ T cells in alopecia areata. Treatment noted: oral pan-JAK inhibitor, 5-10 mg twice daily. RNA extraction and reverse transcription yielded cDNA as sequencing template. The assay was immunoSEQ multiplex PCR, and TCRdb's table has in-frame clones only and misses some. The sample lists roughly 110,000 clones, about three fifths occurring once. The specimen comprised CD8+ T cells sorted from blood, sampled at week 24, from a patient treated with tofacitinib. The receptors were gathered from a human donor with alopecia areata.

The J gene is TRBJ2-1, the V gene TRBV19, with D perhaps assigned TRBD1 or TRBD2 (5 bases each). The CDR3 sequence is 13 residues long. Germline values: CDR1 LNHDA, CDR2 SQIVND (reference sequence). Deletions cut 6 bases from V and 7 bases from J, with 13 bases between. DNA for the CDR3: TGTGCCAGTAGCCCTGGGGGTTGGAATGAGCAGTTCTTC. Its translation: CASSPGGWNEQFF. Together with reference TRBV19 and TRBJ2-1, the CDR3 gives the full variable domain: DGGITQSPKYLFRKEGQNVTLSCEQNLNHDAMYWYRQDPGQGLRLIYYSQIVNDFQKGDIAEGYSVSREKKESFPLTVTSAQKNPTAFYLCASSPGGWNEQFFGPGTRLTVL.

The CDR3 sequence is CASHGTGSAGGYTF. DNA of the CDR3: TGTGCCAGCCATGGTACAGGATCAGCGGGCGGCTACACCTTC. The chain carries TRBV6-5 and TRBJ1-2, with D possibly matching TRBD1 (5 bases). V lost 8 bases, J lost 8 bases, and 21 bases lay in between. The length of the CDR3 is 14 residues. The germline gives CDR1 MNHEY, CDR2 SVGAGI.

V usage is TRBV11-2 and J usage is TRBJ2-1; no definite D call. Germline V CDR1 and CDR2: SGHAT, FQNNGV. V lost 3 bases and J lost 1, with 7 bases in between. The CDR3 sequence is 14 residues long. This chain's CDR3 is CASSFAGSYNEQFF. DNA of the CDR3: TGTGCCAGCAGCTTCGCCGGTTCCTACAATGAGCAGTTCTTC.

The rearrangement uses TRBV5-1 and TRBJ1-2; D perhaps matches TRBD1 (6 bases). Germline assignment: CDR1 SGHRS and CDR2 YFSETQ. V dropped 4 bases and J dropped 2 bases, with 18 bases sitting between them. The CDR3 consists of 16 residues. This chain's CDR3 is CASSPWPGEGNYGYTF. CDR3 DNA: TGCGCCAGCAGCCCTTGGCCAGGGGAAGGAAACTATGGCTACACCTTC.

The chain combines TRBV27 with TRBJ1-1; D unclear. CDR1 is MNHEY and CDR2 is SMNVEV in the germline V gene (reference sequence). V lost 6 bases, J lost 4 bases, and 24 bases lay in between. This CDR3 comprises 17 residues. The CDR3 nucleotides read TGTGCCAGCAGCCCCCTCGTGGGTTGGGGATCCGGCACTGAAGCTTTCTTT. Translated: CASSPLVGWGSGTEAFF.

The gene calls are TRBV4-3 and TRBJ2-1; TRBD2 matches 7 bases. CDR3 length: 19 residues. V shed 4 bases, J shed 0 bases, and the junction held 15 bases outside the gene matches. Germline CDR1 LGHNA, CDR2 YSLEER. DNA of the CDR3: TGCGCCAGCAGCCCCCGGGGTAGCGGGTCAAGGAGCTCCTACAATGAGCAGTTCTTC. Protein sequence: CASSPRGSGSRSSYNEQFF.

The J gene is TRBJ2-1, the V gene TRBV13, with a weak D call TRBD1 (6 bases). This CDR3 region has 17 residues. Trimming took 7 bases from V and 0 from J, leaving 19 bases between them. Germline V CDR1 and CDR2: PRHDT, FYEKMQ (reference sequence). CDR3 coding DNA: TGTGCCAGCACCAACCAAGAGGGGGTGAGCTCCTACAATGAGCAGTTCTTC. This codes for CASTNQEGVSSYNEQFF. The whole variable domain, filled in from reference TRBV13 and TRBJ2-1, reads AAGVIQSPRHLIKEKRETATLKCYPIPRHDTVYWYQQGPGQDPQFLISFYEKMQSDKGSIPDRFSAQQFSDYHSELNMSSLELGDSALYFCASTNQEGVSSYNEQFFGPGTRLTVL.

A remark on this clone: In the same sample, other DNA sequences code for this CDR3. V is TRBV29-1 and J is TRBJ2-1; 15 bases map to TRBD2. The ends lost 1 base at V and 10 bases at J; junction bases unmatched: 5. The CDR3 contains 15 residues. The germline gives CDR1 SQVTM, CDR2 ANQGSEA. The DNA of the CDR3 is TGCAGCGTTGAAGGGACTAGCGGGGGGGCCAACGAGCAGTTCTTC. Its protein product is CSVEGTSGGANEQFF.

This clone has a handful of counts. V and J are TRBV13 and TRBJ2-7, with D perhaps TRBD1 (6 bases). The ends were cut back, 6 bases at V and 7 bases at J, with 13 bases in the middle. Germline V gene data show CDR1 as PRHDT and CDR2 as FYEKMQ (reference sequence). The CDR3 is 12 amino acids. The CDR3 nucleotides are TGTGCCAGCAGTGACAGGACGGGGGAGCAGTACTTC. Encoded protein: CASSDRTGEQYF.

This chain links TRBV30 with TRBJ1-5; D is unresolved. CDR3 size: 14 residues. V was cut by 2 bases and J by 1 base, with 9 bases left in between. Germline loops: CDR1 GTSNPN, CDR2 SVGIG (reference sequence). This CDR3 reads CAWSQEMSNQPQHF. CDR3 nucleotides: TGTGCCTGGAGTCAGGAGATGAGCAATCAGCCCCAGCATTTT.